The present T cell receptor beta chain was sequenced within a study of blood T cells in healthy people across ages. This clonotype has a handful of counts. Alongside a J-beta primer mix, a sample-barcoded 5' primer served in a second PCR lasting about 6 to 11 cycles. TCRdb processed the 5' RACE reads anew with MiXCR; each CDR3 protein has one entry. The profile shows under 1 million distinct CDR3 sequences, 40% to 50% of them singletons. Losses at the gene ends were 1 base for V and 5 bases for J; bases not matched to a gene: 7. CDR1 is LGHDT, CDR2 YNNKEL, per germline (reference sequence). The CDR3 loop spans 16 amino acids.

Sequencing used blood. This receptor was identified in a man aged 55 to 70 in good health. The chain is built from TRBV3-1 and TRBJ1-4, with 7 bases aligning to TRBD1. The CDR3 bases are TGTGCCAGCAGCCAAGGAGACAGGGCAGGGAATGAAAAACTGTTTTTT. Amino acid sequence: CASSQGDRAGNEKLFF.